This T cell receptor beta chain originates from a study of T-cell memory formation after mild COVID-19. This clonotype has just a few counts. This CDR3 contains 13 residues. Germline values: CDR1 SGHRS, CDR2 YFSETQ. V gave up 0 bases and J gave up 5 bases, with 3 bases separating them. From 5'RACE with constant-segment primers came TCR alpha and TCR beta cDNA libraries that carried sample barcodes and UMIs. TCRdb re-called the 5' RACE reads with MiXCR, one entry per CDR3 protein. This sample carries 40,000 to 60,000 distinct CDR3 sequences, around 7.3% of them seen once, and the ten largest clones take roughly 1.3%.

This sequence joins TRBV5-1 and TRBJ1-6; D is ambiguous. The receptor's source is a man aged 18-30 years who had mild COVID-19 (a few samples of this study predate the infection). Cell type and time point are not known. The sequencing sample was made of PBMCs or a T cell subset sorted from them (not recorded which). The CDR3 sequence is CASSLDDNSPLHF. Written as DNA, the CDR3 is TGCGCCAGCAGCTTGGATGATAATTCACCCCTCCACTTT.